These 24 T cell receptor beta chains were all obtained from the same sample, sequenced in a study of cytomegalovirus exposure and HLA in healthy donors. Primers for the PCR totalled 60 Vbeta and 13 Jbeta. Some clones are missing from TCRdb's copy, which holds only in-frame ones; the method was immunoSEQ multiplex PCR. The profile shows 100,000 to 120,000 clones, around 88% of them singletons. The sample comprised PBMCs. These receptors all come from a man between 35 and 55 years old in good health and CMV-seronegative.

The chain links TRBV4-2 to TRBJ2-7, with D perhaps matching TRBD1 (6 bases). Germline V lookup: CDR1 LGHNA, CDR2 YNFKEQ. The CDR3 totals 15 residues. Deletions cut 0 bases from V and 1 base from J, with 10 bases between. The CDR3 loop reads CASSQEWQGSYEQYF. As DNA, the CDR3 is TGTGCCAGCAGCCAAGAGTGGCAGGGGTCCTACGAGCAGTACTTC.

The chain joins TRBV7-2 to TRBJ1-1, with unresolved D. This CDR3 contains 15 residues. Germline-derived CDR1 and CDR2 are SGHTA and FQGNSA. V was pared by 6 bases and J by 1 base, with 15 bases between. DNA of the CDR3: TGTGCCAGCAGAATATATCGAGAGGGGAACACTGAAGCTTTCTTT. It translates to CASRIYREGNTEAFF.

The genes are TRBV15 and TRBJ2-1, with D unclear. The CDR3 totals 16 residues. Per germline, CDR1 LNHNV and CDR2 YYDKDF (reference sequence). V gave up 0 bases and J gave up 5 bases, with 14 bases separating them. The CDR3 DNA follows: TGTGCCACCAGCAGAGATTTGAGCGTTATTAACAATGAGCAGTTCTTC. Encoded protein: CATSRDLSVINNEQFF.

The rearrangement links TRBV6-1 to TRBJ2-5, with a possible D match to TRBD2 (6 bases). Gene TRBJ2-7 matches the end of the DNA better, so the J call may be wrong. The CDR3 consists of 14 residues. In germline, CDR1 is MNHNS, CDR2 SASEGT. Here the CDR3 reads CASSEDGSSYEQYF. Here the CDR3 DNA reads TGTGCCAGCAGTGAGGACGGGAGCTCCTACGAGCAGTACTTC.

The chain has TRBV5-6 and TRBJ1-2; a weak D match, TRBD1 (6 bases). Germline assignment: CDR1 SGHDT and CDR2 YYEEEE. The CDR3 covers 14 residues. Trimming shortened V by 1 base and J by 4 bases, and 11 bases separated the two germline ends. The CDR3 here is CASSLPGHSYGYTF. DNA of the CDR3: TGTGCCAGCAGCTTGCCGGGACACTCCTATGGCTACACCTTC.

The chain carries TRBV2 and TRBJ2-4, with TRBD2 identical over 9 bases. V shed 7 bases, J shed 0 bases, and the junction held 13 bases outside the gene matches. Germline CDR1 reads SNHLY; CDR2 reads FYNNEI. The length of the CDR3 is 18 residues. CDR3 in DNA: TGTGCCAGCATGGCCAGATTAGCGGGAGTAGGAGCCAAAAACATTCAGTACTTC. It is translated as CASMARLAGVGAKNIQYF.

The chain has TRBV7-2 and TRBJ2-1; 8 bases match TRBD2. Germline V lookup: CDR1 SGHTA, CDR2 FQGNSA. This CDR3 is 15 amino acids long. After removal of 1 base from V and 5 bases from J, the junction contained 4 bases not matched to a gene. The CDR3 sequence: CASSLGFSGNNEQFF. The CDR3 DNA follows: TGTGCCAGCAGCTTAGGGTTTAGCGGGAACAATGAGCAGTTCTTC. The whole variable domain, remainder taken from reference TRBV7-2 and TRBJ2-1, is GAGVSQSPSNKVTEKGKDVELRCDPISGHTALYWYRQSLGQGLEFLIYFQGNSAPDKSGLPSDRFSAERTGGSVSTLTIQRTQQEDSAVYLCASSLGFSGNNEQFFGPGTRLTVL.

CDR3 protein: CASSKDRGDGYTF. CDR3 in DNA: TGTGCCAGCAGCAAGGACAGGGGCGATGGCTACACCTTC. The rearrangement links TRBV6-6 to TRBJ1-2; TRBD1 agrees at 9 bases. The germline gives CDR1 MNHNY, CDR2 SVGAGI (reference sequence). The length of the CDR3 is 13 residues. The V and J ends lost 6 bases and 6 bases, in that order; junction bases with no gene match: 5.

The gene calls are TRBV2 and TRBJ1-5, with D maybe TRBD1 (5 bases). Germline CDR1 is SNHLY and CDR2 is FYNNEI. The CDR3 runs 16 residues. The V and J ends lost 6 bases and 2 bases respectively, with 17 bases between them. CDR3 sequence: CASRVGHQKGNQPQHF. The CDR3 region has the DNA TGTGCCAGCAGGGTCGGACACCAAAAAGGCAATCAGCCCCAGCATTTT. The full variable domain, rest sourced from reference TRBV2 and TRBJ1-5, is EPEVTQTPSHQVTQMGQEVILRCVPISNHLYFYWYRQILGQKVEFLVSFYNNEISEKSEIFDDQFSVERPDGSNFTLKIRSTKLEDSAMYFCASRVGHQKGNQPQHFGDGTRLSIL.

The chain has TRBV29-1 and TRBJ2-3, with TRBD1 matching over 7 bases. The V segment lost 5 bases and the J segment 3 bases; nucleotides outside the gene matches: 8. Germline lookup yields CDR1 SQVTM and CDR2 ANQGSEA. This CDR3 is 14 amino acids long. The DNA for the CDR3 is TGCAGCGTTCGGACAGGTAGAGGGACAGATACGCAGTATTTT. It is translated as CSVRTGRGTDTQYF.

The rearrangement joins TRBV4-3 to TRBJ1-2, with 9 bases aligning to TRBD1. Germline CDR1 is LGHNA and CDR2 is YSLEER. J was trimmed by 7 bases and V by 4 bases; bases with no gene match: 7. CDR3 length: 14 amino acids. The CDR3 DNA reads TGCGCCAGCAGCCTGATCGGGACAGGGCTTGGCTACACCTTC. This translates into CASSLIGTGLGYTF.

The gene calls are TRBV18 and TRBJ2-3, with 9 bases that match TRBD1. CDR1 and CDR2 (germline): KGHSH, LQKENI. Losses at the gene ends were 4 bases for V and 1 base for J; bases not matched to a gene: 3. The CDR3 is made up of 15 amino acids. The chain's CDR3 is CASSLGQGGTDTQYF. CDR3 coding DNA: TGTGCCAGCTCACTGGGACAGGGAGGCACAGATACGCAGTATTTT.

This sequence joins TRBV7-9 and TRBJ1-1; 9 bases fit TRBD1. Germline CDR1 and CDR2: SEHNR and FQNEAQ (reference sequence). The CDR3 runs 15 residues. V trimming: 3 bases; J trimming: 4 bases; junction bases outside the gene matches: 6. CDR3 bases: TGTGCCAGCAGCTTTTCGGGACAGGGTATCACTGAAGCTTTCTTT. Encoded protein: CASSFSGQGITEAFF. The full variable domain, its missing parts supplied by reference TRBV7-9 and TRBJ1-1, is DTGVSQNPRHKITKRGQNVTFRCDPISEHNRLYWYRQTLGQGPEFLTYFQNEAQLEKSRLLSDRFSAERPKGSFSTLEIQRTEQGDSAMYLCASSFSGQGITEAFFGQGTRLTVV.

This CDR3 reads CASRVTREQYF. DNA for the CDR3: TGTGCCAGCAGGGTTACTCGGGAGCAGTACTTC. This chain links TRBV2 with TRBJ2-7; D uncertain. V dropped 6 bases and J dropped 7 bases, with 10 bases sitting between them. In germline, CDR1 is SNHLY, CDR2 FYNNEI. The CDR3 is 11 amino acids.

V and J are TRBV5-1 and TRBJ2-1; 10 positions agree with TRBD2. This CDR3 region has 15 residues. After removal of 3 bases from V and 9 bases from J, the junction contained 9 bases not matched to a gene. The germline gives CDR1 SGHRS, CDR2 YFSETQ. The CDR3 protein is CASSYRAGGPGEQFF. CDR3 in DNA: TGCGCCAGCAGCTACAGAGCGGGGGGGCCGGGTGAGCAGTTCTTC.

In DNA form, the CDR3 reads TGTGCCAGTAGTATCTCTTGGGACAGAAATTCACCCCTCCACTTT. Translated: CASSISWDRNSPLHF. This chain links TRBV19 with TRBJ1-6; 7 bases map to TRBD1. The CDR3 is 15 amino acids. Germline V CDR1 and CDR2: LNHDA, SQIVND (reference sequence). Trimming removed 3 bases from V and 7 bases from J; junction bases left unmatched: 6.

The chain joins TRBV30 to TRBJ1-4; D not certain. There are 15 residues in the CDR3. From germline, CDR1 is GTSNPN and CDR2 SVGIG (reference sequence). The V and J ends lost 3 bases and 7 bases respectively, with 18 bases between them. CDR3 loop: CAWSVTEGRVEKLFF. In DNA form, the CDR3 reads TGTGCCTGGAGCGTAACAGAAGGGAGGGTTGAAAAACTGTTTTTT.

The CDR3 loop reads CASSADSYNEQFF. The CDR3 nucleotides are TGTGCCAGCAGCGCGGACAGCTACAATGAGCAGTTCTTC. The V gene is TRBV2, the J gene TRBJ2-1; a possible D gene is TRBD1 (6 bases). CDR3 length equals 13 residues. V lost 6 bases and J 3 bases, leaving 9 bases between the germline ends. Germline CDR1 reads SNHLY; CDR2 reads FYNNEI.

The J gene is TRBJ1-1, the V gene TRBV5-1, with 7 bases fitting TRBD1. Unmatched junction bases numbered 7, after V lost 3 bases and J lost 5 bases. Germline-derived CDR1 and CDR2 are SGHRS and YFSETQ. This CDR3 comprises 14 residues. The CDR3 is CASSSDRVWTEAFF. The CDR3 DNA reads TGCGCCAGCAGCTCCGACAGGGTCTGGACTGAAGCTTTCTTT.

This sequence joins TRBV29-1 and TRBJ1-4; D might be TRBD1 (6 bases). The length of the CDR3 is 12 residues. Trimming took off 7 bases at V and 4 bases at J, with 10 bases between the two ends. Germline V gene lookup returns CDR1 SQVTM and CDR2 ANQGSEA. The CDR3 coding sequence is TGCAGCGCGTACAGGGATAATGAAAAACTGTTTTTT. Residues: CSAYRDNEKLFF.

This CDR3 is CASINQGTERYF. CDR3 DNA: TGTGCCAGCATCAACCAAGGGACAGAACGGTATTTT. The chain couples TRBV28 to TRBJ2-3; 7 bases match TRBD1. The germline V gene encodes CDR1 MDHEN and CDR2 SYDVKM. CDR3 length: 12 residues. The ends lost 7 bases at V and 14 bases at J; junction bases unmatched: 12.

This clone occurred once. The CDR3 DNA is TGTGCCAGCAGTTTAATCTGGACAGAGAATCAGCCCCAGCATTTT. This codes for CASSLIWTENQPQHF. The V and J genes are TRBV28 and TRBJ1-5, with TRBD1 as a possible D gene (6 bases). This CDR3 has 15 residues. The V gene lost 2 bases and the J gene lost 4 bases, with 12 bases spanning the gap. Germline CDR1 MDHEN, CDR2 SYDVKM. Combining the CDR3 with reference TRBV28 and TRBJ1-5 gives the whole variable domain DVKVTQSSRYLVKRTGEKVFLECVQDMDHENMFWYRQDPGLGLRLIYFSYDVKMKEKGDIPEGYSVSREKKERFSLILESASTNQTSMYLCASSLIWTENQPQHFGDGTRLSIL.

The V gene is TRBV11-1, the J gene TRBJ2-3; 11 bases are shared with TRBD2. V lost 4 bases and J lost 2; bases outside the gene matches: 5. Per the germline V gene, CDR1 is SGHAT and CDR2 is FQDESV (reference sequence). The CDR3 spans 16 residues. This CDR3 is CASSSGLAGHTDTQYF. As DNA, the CDR3 is TGTGCCAGCAGCTCCGGACTAGCGGGCCACACAGATACGCAGTATTTT. The complete variable domain, with remaining parts taken from reference TRBV11-1 and TRBJ2-3, reads EAEVAQSPRYKITEKSQAVAFWCDPISGHATLYWYRQILGQGPELLVQFQDESVVDDSQLPKDRFSAERLKGVDSTLKIQPAELGDSAMYLCASSSGLAGHTDTQYFGPGTRLTVL.

The genes are TRBV29-1 and TRBJ2-7; the match to TRBD1 covers 9 bases. The CDR3 has 12 residues. The J segment lost 6 bases and the V segment lost 6 bases, leaving 6 bases of the junction unmatched. The germline CDR1 and CDR2 sequences are SQVTM and ANQGSEA. The CDR3 sequence is CSVTQGAAEQYF. The CDR3 DNA reads TGCAGCGTCACACAGGGGGCCGCCGAGCAGTACTTC.